The 29 T cell receptor beta chains below were found in one sample sequenced in a study of blood T cells in healthy people across ages. Sample-barcoded 5' priming and a J-beta primer mix drove a second PCR of 7 to 11 cycles. Each CDR3 protein gets one entry after TCRdb re-called the 5' RACE reads with MiXCR. This sample has some 880,000 distinct CDR3 sequences, with approximately 35% found just once. The sample consisted of blood. The receptors shown here come from a man aged 18 to 29 in good health.

This clonotype was seen a handful of times. The chain has TRBV9 and TRBJ2-1; TRBD1 matches 7 bases. V dropped 3 bases and J dropped 3; count of bases not matched to a gene: 6. Germline V gene sequence: CDR1 SGDLS, CDR2 YYNGEE. The CDR3 length is 15 residues. The CDR3: CASSAQGQLYNEQFF. CDR3 bases: TGTGCCAGCAGCGCTCAGGGACAGCTCTACAATGAGCAGTTCTTC. Combining the CDR3 with reference TRBV9 and TRBJ2-1 gives the whole variable domain DSGVTQTPKHLITATGQRVTLRCSPRSGDLSVYWYQQSLDQGLQFLIQYYNGEERAKGNILERFSAQQFPDLHSELNLSSLELGDSALYFCASSAQGQLYNEQFFGPGTRLTVL.

This clonotype has more than one count but fewer than ten. This chain links TRBV5-1 with TRBJ1-2; 8 positions match TRBD1. The V gene's germline CDR1 is SGHRS and CDR2 YFSETQ. J gave up 4 bases and V 0 bases, and 5 bases lay outside the gene matches. This CDR3 has 15 residues. CDR3 DNA sequence: TGCGCCAGCAGCTTGGAACAGGGGGGGATCTATGGCTACACCTTC. This codes for CASSLEQGGIYGYTF.

This clonotype was counted between two and nine times. V is TRBV7-2 and J is TRBJ1-1; D call uncertain. Germline CDR1 is SGHTA and CDR2 is FQGNSA. V was pared by 2 bases and J by 5 bases, with 9 bases between. The CDR3 contains 13 residues. CDR3 region: CASSLRWRTEAFF. For the CDR3, the DNA is TGTGCCAGCAGCTTAAGGTGGAGGACTGAAGCTTTCTTT. The full variable domain, completed using reference TRBV7-2 and TRBJ1-1, is GAGVSQSPSNKVTEKGKDVELRCDPISGHTALYWYRQSLGQGLEFLIYFQGNSAPDKSGLPSDRFSAERTGGSVSTLTIQRTQQEDSAVYLCASSLRWRTEAFFGQGTRLTVV.

This clonotype was detected only a few times. CDR3 sequence (DNA): TGTGCCAGCAGTTACTCGACAGCCCAAAGTTACGAGCAGTACTTC. Translated, it gives CASSYSTAQSYEQYF. This rearrangement joins TRBV6-6 to TRBJ2-7; D might be TRBD1 (5 bases). V lost 0 bases to trimming and J lost 4 bases, with 13 bases between them. The CDR3 covers 15 residues. Germline CDR1 reads MNHNY; CDR2 reads SVGAGI (reference sequence).

The J gene is TRBJ2-7, the V gene TRBV20-1; D may be TRBD1 or TRBD2 (5 bases each). V was pared by 5 bases and J by 3 bases, with 20 bases between. The CDR3 covers 15 residues. Germline CDR1 DFQATT, CDR2 SNEGSKA (reference sequence). The CDR3 DNA follows: TGCAGTGCTGTGGGTGGTCGGGGCCCAATCTACGAGCAGTACTTC. Its translation: CSAVGGRGPIYEQYF.

This clonotype appeared once. This sequence may be a read error, since a much larger clone differs from it by one base. The V call is TRBV7-9, the J call TRBJ2-3; 8 nucleotides line up with TRBD2. Per the germline V gene, CDR1 is SEHNR and CDR2 is FQNEAQ (reference sequence). The CDR3 extends over 15 amino acids. The CDR3 coding sequence is TGTGTCAGCAGCTTAGCGGGGCCAGGGGTAGATACGCAGTATTTT. Its translation is CVSSLAGPGVDTQYF.

A note on this clonotype: It may be a read error: a sequence one base away is much more abundant. The chain employs TRBV4-1 and TRBJ2-1, with D perhaps matching TRBD2 (5 bases). Germline V gives CDR1 MGHRA, CDR2 YSYEKL. The CDR3 consists of 15 residues. Trimming removed 0 bases from V and 10 bases from J, with 16 bases in between. CDR3 residues: CASSQDIRHDYEQFF. CDR3 DNA: TGCGCCAGCAGCCAAGATATTCGCCACGACTACGAGCAGTTCTTC.

As for this clonotype: It may be a read error: a sequence one base away is much more abundant. This chain connects TRBV5-1 to TRBJ1-1; D ambiguous. The CDR3 totals 14 residues. CDR1 is SGHRS and CDR2 is YFSETQ in the germline V gene. The CDR3 nucleotides read TGCGCCGGCAGCTTGGCGGGCACGAACACTGAAGCTTTCTTT. This encodes CAGSLAGTNTEAFF.

This clonotype was detected only a few times. The chain uses TRBV7-9 and TRBJ1-4, with 8 bases identical to TRBD1. Germline V lookup: CDR1 SEHNR, CDR2 FQNEAQ (reference sequence). Trimming cost V 3 bases and J 6 bases; bases outside gene matches: 15. The CDR3 runs 18 residues. In nucleotides, the CDR3 is TGTGCCAGCAGCTTGTACCGGGACAGGTCTTTCTTCTATGAAAAACTGTTTTTT. This gives the protein CASSLYRDRSFFYEKLFF.

Concerning this clonotype: A read error may be the cause here, since a much bigger clone is one base away. The gene calls are TRBV29-1 and TRBJ2-1, with D perhaps TRBD1 or TRBD2 (5 bases each). From germline, CDR1 is SQVTM and CDR2 ANQGSEA. The CDR3 covers 12 residues. Trimming stripped 5 bases from V and 13 bases from J, with 18 bases between. The CDR3 is CSVCGTKNIQFF. CDR3 coding DNA: TGCAGCGTTTGTGGGACCAAAAACATTCAGTTCTTC.

V usage is TRBV7-3 and J usage is TRBJ2-5; 7 bases line up with TRBD2. CDR3 length: 13 amino acids. Unmatched junction bases numbered 8, after V lost 2 bases and J lost 11 bases. Per the germline V gene, CDR1 is SGHTA and CDR2 is FQGTGA. In DNA, the CDR3 is TGTGCCAGCAGCTTAGGGAGGGCGAATGAGCAGTACTTC. Translating it yields CASSLGRANEQYF.

CDR3 sequence: CASSERGRVGEAFF. In nucleotides, the CDR3 is TGTGCCAGCAGCGAAAGGGGGCGGGTCGGTGAAGCTTTCTTT. This chain joins TRBV7-2 and TRBJ1-1, with 7 bases matching TRBD1. With 5 bases clipped from V and 7 bases from J, the junction kept 10 bases outside the gene matches. The CDR3 sequence is 14 residues long. The germline CDR1 and CDR2 sequences are SGHTA and FQGNSA.

This clonotype was seen more than once but under ten times. The chain recombines TRBV29-1 with TRBJ1-1; D remains ambiguous. The V gene's germline CDR1 is SQVTM and CDR2 ANQGSEA. V dropped 6 bases and J dropped 2 bases, with 13 bases sitting between them. The CDR3 runs 13 residues. The CDR3, as DNA: TGCAGCGTAGCGGTTGGTCATAACACTGAAGCTTTCTTT. Its translation: CSVAVGHNTEAFF.

The table lists this clonotype with many counts. The rearrangement uses TRBV12-3 or TRBV12-4 and TRBJ1-6; D may be TRBD1 (5 bases). V shed 8 bases and J shed 9 bases, with 14 bases lying between them. This CDR3 is 13 amino acids long. The CDR3 sequence: CASWDPPISPLHF. The CDR3 coding sequence is TGTGCCAGCTGGGACCCTCCCATTTCACCCCTCCACTTT.

This clonotype was observed a few times. This chain connects TRBV28 to TRBJ2-3, with D maybe TRBD2 (6 bases). The length of the CDR3 is 16 residues. Trimming pared 1 base from V and 0 bases from J, leaving 11 bases between. Germline V lookup: CDR1 MDHEN, CDR2 SYDVKM. The CDR3 bases are TGTGCCAGCAGTTTATCCGCGGGGACTAGCACAGATACGCAGTATTTT. This translates into CASSLSAGTSTDTQYF.

A few counts support this clonotype. The chain uses TRBV4-3 and TRBJ2-5; D remains unclear. The CDR3 has 15 amino acids. Trimming took off 1 base at V and 11 bases at J, with 20 bases between the two ends. In germline, CDR1 is LGHNA, CDR2 YSLEER. CDR3 amino acids: CASSQGTGVGGEQYF. In DNA, the CDR3 is TGCGCCAGCAGCCAAGGGACGGGCGTCGGTGGTGAGCAGTACTTC.

This clonotype was seen a handful of times. At one boundary the junction diverges from the germline segment, which might be a read error. The chain carries TRBV18 and TRBJ2-6; D unclear. Germline CDR1 and CDR2: KGHSH and LQKENI. This CDR3 has 15 amino acids. CDR3 sequence: CASSNNEAGANVLTF. CDR3 DNA sequence: TGCGCCAGCTCAAACAATGAGGCTGGGGCCAACGTCCTGACTTTC.

V usage is TRBV5-5 and J usage is TRBJ2-3, with D tentatively TRBD1 (5 bases). CDR3 size: 15 residues. The germline gives CDR1 SGHKS, CDR2 YYEKEE (reference sequence). The ends were cut back, 3 bases at V and 0 bases at J, with 11 bases in the middle. This chain's CDR3 is CASSSLTDSTDTQYF. The CDR3, as DNA: TGTGCCAGCAGCTCTTTGACAGATAGCACAGATACGCAGTATTTT.

This clonotype was observed a few times. The chain has TRBV20-1 and TRBJ1-3; weak D call: TRBD1 (6 bases). Germline V gene data show CDR1 as DFQATT and CDR2 as SNEGSKA (reference sequence). This CDR3 spans 14 amino acids. V lost 0 bases and J 7 bases, leaving 13 bases between the germline ends. CDR3 region: CSARDPRRGNTIYF. The DNA of the CDR3 is TGCAGTGCTAGAGATCCGCGGAGGGGGAACACCATATATTTT.

Only a few counts were recorded for this clonotype. The chain combines TRBV7-2 with TRBJ1-4, with D possibly TRBD1 on 6 matching bases. Trimming removed 6 bases from V and 4 bases from J, with 12 bases in between. The CDR3 has 14 amino acids. Germline values: CDR1 SGHTA, CDR2 FQGNSA. CDR3 DNA: TGTGCCAGCAGTCGGGGGCATCTTAATGAAAAACTGTTTTTT. It yields the protein CASSRGHLNEKLFF.

Only a few counts were recorded for this clonotype. The CDR3 DNA reads as TGTGCCAGCAGTTTAACGGCGGGGGCGAACACCGGGGAGCTGTTTTTT. Its translation is CASSLTAGANTGELFF. V is TRBV12-3 or TRBV12-4 and J is TRBJ2-2; 7 positions match TRBD2. The CDR3 spans 16 residues. Trimming cost V 2 bases and J 0 bases; bases outside gene matches: 3.

This clonotype was counted ten times or more. The chain couples TRBV4-1 to TRBJ2-3, with D unclear. This CDR3 comprises 13 residues. V was shortened by 0 bases and J by 6 bases, with 7 bases between the two germline ends. Germline loops: CDR1 MGHRA, CDR2 YSYEKL. CDR3 sequence reads: CASSQDKPDTQYF. The DNA of the CDR3 is TGCGCCAGCAGCCAAGATAAGCCCGATACGCAGTATTTT.

This clonotype was picked up many times. The chain recombines TRBV12-3 or TRBV12-4 with TRBJ2-3, with 7 bases identical to TRBD2. The CDR3 totals 13 residues. The V segment lost 8 bases and the J segment 2 bases; nucleotides outside the gene matches: 4. The CDR3 loop reads CASRGGLTDTQYF. CDR3 coding DNA: TGTGCCAGCCGCGGGGGTCTCACAGATACGCAGTATTTT.

This clonotype showed up many times. This chain uses TRBV9 with TRBJ2-5, with TRBD1 as a possible D gene (6 bases). The ends were cut back, 0 bases at V and 3 bases at J, with 15 bases in the middle. Per the germline V gene, CDR1 is SGDLS and CDR2 is YYNGEE. The CDR3 sequence is 16 residues long. Here the CDR3 reads CASSVGLRTAEETQYF. CDR3 sequence (DNA): TGTGCCAGCAGCGTAGGTCTCCGGACAGCGGAAGAGACCCAGTACTTC.

The chain has TRBV12-3 or TRBV12-4 and TRBJ1-1; D unclear. V lost 3 bases, J lost 3 bases, and 8 bases lay in between. The CDR3 extends over 13 amino acids. The CDR3 region has the DNA TGTGCCAGCAGTTTTGGAACAGACACTGAAGCTTTCTTT. Its translation is CASSFGTDTEAFF.

This clonotype showed up just a few times. This chain connects TRBV27 to TRBJ1-4; D perhaps matches TRBD1 (6 bases). This CDR3 has 14 residues. CDR1 is MNHEY and CDR2 is SMNVEV in the germline V gene (reference sequence). V lost 8 bases to trimming and J lost 8 bases, with 18 bases between them. This CDR3 reads CASGGGLLGEKLFF. The CDR3 coding sequence is TGTGCCAGCGGGGGGGGCCTCCTCGGAGAAAAACTGTTTTTT.

Points on this clonotype: Just one base apart from a much larger clone, this may be a read error. This chain joins TRBV12-3 or TRBV12-4 and TRBJ2-7, with 10 bases identical to TRBD2. This CDR3 is built from 14 residues. V lost 1 base to trimming and J lost 8 bases; unmatched junction nucleotides: 5. In DNA, the CDR3 is TGTGCCAGCAGTTTAGACCTAGCGGGGGTGAAGCAGTACTTC. Translating gives CASSLDLAGVKQYF.

Comments on this clonotype: A much more abundant neighbour one base away suggests this may be a read error. The chain employs TRBV24-1 and TRBJ2-3; the D is unclear. V lost 4 bases and J lost 4, with 11 bases in between. This CDR3 spans 14 amino acids. CDR1 and CDR2 (germline): KGHDR, SFDVKD. CDR3 residues: CATSDGSPADTQYF. DNA of the CDR3: TGTGCCACCAGTGACGGATCGCCCGCAGATACGCAGTATTTT.

The gene calls are TRBV2 and TRBJ1-5, with 8 positions matching TRBD1. This CDR3 comprises 15 residues. Trimming cost V 6 bases and J 6 bases; bases outside gene matches: 10. From germline, CDR1 is SNHLY and CDR2 FYNNEI. This chain's CDR3 is CASSADRGSLQPQHF. Here the CDR3 DNA reads TGTGCCAGCAGCGCCGACAGGGGCTCCCTTCAGCCCCAGCATTTT. Together with reference TRBV2 and TRBJ1-5, the CDR3 gives the full variable domain: EPEVTQTPSHQVTQMGQEVILRCVPISNHLYFYWYRQILGQKVEFLVSFYNNEISEKSEIFDDQFSVERPDGSNFTLKIRSTKLEDSAMYFCASSADRGSLQPQHFGDGTRLSIL.